A selection of T cell receptor beta chains follows, all from one sample in a study of STAT5B mutations in CD4+ large granular lymphocyte leukemia. TCRdb's table, derived via immunoSEQ multiplex PCR, lists solely in-frame clones and lacks some. Here the sample spans some 30,000 clones, just under 85% being singletons. Sequencing was performed on CD4+ T cells from blood buffy coats. Receptors originate from a human donor in good health. CDR3s include the opening cysteine and the closing phenylalanine or tryptophan.

TRBJ2-1	TRBV5-8	17	CASSLQGDTGVSNEQFF
TRBJ1-2	TRBV4-1	14	CASSQDSGVNGYTF
TRBJ2-3	TRBV5-1	14	CASSFGEPYDTQYF
TRBJ2-2	TRBV7-2	12	CASSSDTGELFF
TRBJ1-5	TRBV23-1	15	CASSHCRGEGQPQHF
TRBJ1-2	TRBV29-1	13	CSVGTASNYGYTF
TRBJ1-4	TRBV19	13	CASQGWDNEKLFF
TRBJ2-7	TRBV7-6	12	CASSLWRDEQYF
NA	TRBV6-1	13	CASSGQVPYEQYF
TRBJ1-2	TRBV6-5	14	CASGPRTGGGGYTF
TRBJ1-6	TRBV4-2	15	CASSLPGTATSPLHF
TRBJ2-7	TRBV6-1	11	CASSVFNEQYF
TRBJ2-7	TRBV6-5	13	CASSPATSYEQYF
TRBJ1-2	TRBV27	14	CASSLSQLNYGYTF
TRBJ1-1	TRBV28	12	CASSPDRRLAFF
TRBJ2-1	TRBV30	16	CAWSVRFAGAYNEQFF
TRBJ1-1	TRBV2	15	CASRAFRTGNTEAFF
TRBJ2-2	TRBV6-5	14	CASSRGPNTGELFF
TRBJ1-5	TRBV10-3	13	CASLEAGGLPQHF
TRBJ1-1	TRBV28	14	CASSDQGKDTEAFF
TRBJ2-5	TRBV19	12	CASAGTQETQYF
TRBJ2-5	TRBV7-6	17	CASTPNRKSLTGETQYF